Shown below are 17 T cell receptor beta chains from a single sample sequenced in a study of blood T cell repertoires in COVID-19. Clones were read by immunoSEQ multiplex PCR, and TCRdb kept only the in-frame ones, dropping some. The table includes about 250,000 clones, about 90% detected once. Sequencing input: peripheral blood. All receptors derive from an elderly man with acute or convalescent COVID-19.

J is TRBJ1-2 and V is TRBV29-1, with TRBD1 identical over 8 bases. The length of the CDR3 is 14 residues. CDR1 and CDR2 (germline): SQVTM, ANQGSEA. Trimming removed 8 bases from V and 2 bases from J; junction bases left unmatched: 10. The CDR3 here is CSTRAQGANYGYTF. The CDR3 DNA sequence: TGCAGCACGCGAGCCCAGGGGGCAAACTATGGCTACACCTTC.

V and J are TRBV6-5 and TRBJ2-1, with TRBD2 as a possible D gene (5 bases). Trimming took 2 bases from V and 7 from J, leaving 6 bases between them. The CDR3 runs 12 residues. Germline CDR1 and CDR2: MNHEY and SVGAGI. CDR3 protein: CASSYTGNEQFF. DNA for the CDR3: TGTGCCAGCAGTTACACGGGAAATGAGCAGTTCTTC.

The chain joins TRBV19 to TRBJ2-4; 8 positions match TRBD2. CDR1 is LNHDA, CDR2 SQIVND, per germline (reference sequence). The CDR3 spans 15 residues. V lost 4 bases to trimming and J lost 9 bases; unmatched junction nucleotides: 11. Here the CDR3 DNA reads TGTGCCAGTAGTACCTCGGGACTAGATAAGAGCATTCAGTACTTC. This sequence encodes CASSTSGLDKSIQYF. Full variable domain (remainder filled in from reference TRBV19 and TRBJ2-4): DGGITQSPKYLFRKEGQNVTLSCEQNLNHDAMYWYRQDPGQGLRLIYYSQIVNDFQKGDIAEGYSVSREKKESFPLTVTSAQKNPTAFYLCASSTSGLDKSIQYFGAGTRLSVL.

J is TRBJ1-3 and V is TRBV4-1; TRBD1 matches 9 bases. The CDR3 sequence is 16 residues long. Trimming cost V 3 bases and J 2 bases; bases outside gene matches: 5. In germline, CDR1 is MGHRA, CDR2 YSYEKL. Here the CDR3 DNA reads TGCGCCAGCAGCCATCCCGGGACAGGGCCTGGAAACACCATATATTTT. It specifies CASSHPGTGPGNTIYF.

This chain uses TRBV7-2 with TRBJ1-2; 9 nucleotides line up with TRBD1. Germline CDR1 reads SGHTA; CDR2 reads FQGNSA. CDR3 length: 15 residues. Germline trimming cut 4 bases from V and 3 bases from J; bases unmatched to any gene: 6. CDR3 DNA: TGTGCCAGCAGCTCGAGGACAGGGGAGCACTATGGCTACACCTTC. This translates into CASSSRTGEHYGYTF. The complete variable domain, with remaining parts taken from reference TRBV7-2 and TRBJ1-2, reads GAGVSQSPSNKVTEKGKDVELRCDPISGHTALYWYRQSLGQGLEFLIYFQGNSAPDKSGLPSDRFSAERTGGSVSTLTIQRTQQEDSAVYLCASSSRTGEHYGYTFGSGTRLTVV.

The rearrangement links TRBV19 to TRBJ2-3; 7 bases match TRBD2. V dropped 5 bases and J dropped 1; count of bases not matched to a gene: 12. The CDR3 length is 17 residues. Germline-derived CDR1 and CDR2 are LNHDA and SQIVND (reference sequence). CDR3: CASSLTSSGGRTDTQYF. CDR3 in DNA: TGTGCCAGTAGTCTGACCTCTAGCGGCGGACGCACAGATACGCAGTATTTT.

The chain employs TRBV9 and TRBJ2-2; 8 nucleotides align to TRBD2. Germline loops: CDR1 SGDLS, CDR2 YYNGEE. This CDR3 has 15 amino acids. The ends lost 4 bases at V and 5 bases at J; junction bases unmatched: 7. The CDR3 loop is CASSSGLGHTGELFF. In DNA, the CDR3 is TGTGCCAGCAGCTCGGGACTAGGACATACCGGGGAGCTGTTTTTT.

The rearrangement links TRBV11-2 to TRBJ1-2; D unresolved. Germline assignment: CDR1 SGHAT and CDR2 FQNNGV. Trimming took off 1 base at V and 8 bases at J, with 11 bases between the two ends. The CDR3 has 13 amino acids. CDR3 amino acids: CASSLGTSGGYTF. For the CDR3, the DNA is TGTGCCAGCAGCTTAGGGACTAGTGGGGGCTACACCTTC.

This sequence joins TRBV3-1 (or the pseudogene TRBV3-2) and TRBJ2-7; D uncertain. V was pared by 1 base and J by 0 bases, with 7 bases between. Germline CDR1 and CDR2: LGHDT and YNNKEL (reference sequence). The CDR3 is 14 amino acids. CDR3 amino acids: CASSQAGNSYEQYF. DNA of the CDR3: TGTGCCAGCAGCCAAGCGGGTAACTCCTACGAGCAGTACTTC.

This clone has only a few counts. J is TRBJ2-7 and V is TRBV12-3 or TRBV12-4, with TRBD2 matching 8 bases. J gave up 8 bases and V 3 bases, and 3 bases lay outside the gene matches. The CDR3 runs to 12 residues. CDR3 amino acids: CASSFERGQQYF. CDR3 sequence (DNA): TGTGCCAGCAGTTTCGAGCGGGGGCAGCAGTACTTC.

This rearrangement joins TRBV13 to TRBJ2-3, with 7 bases aligning to TRBD2. V gave up 5 bases and J gave up 4 bases; unmatched junction bases: 6. This CDR3 comprises 14 residues. The germline gives CDR1 PRHDT, CDR2 FYEKMQ (reference sequence). CDR3 amino acids: CASSHQRGSDTQYF. CDR3 nucleotide sequence: TGTGCCAGCAGCCACCAGCGGGGCTCAGATACGCAGTATTTT.

The chain couples TRBV19 to TRBJ2-2; 7 bases line up with TRBD1. Germline trimming cut 2 bases from V and 0 bases from J; bases unmatched to any gene: 6. CDR3 length: 17 residues. Germline assignment: CDR1 LNHDA and CDR2 SQIVND (reference sequence). CDR3 DNA: TGTGCCAGTAGTATATCCGACAGGGAAGCGAACACCGGGGAGCTGTTTTTT. It encodes CASSISDREANTGELFF.

This chain links TRBV18 with TRBJ2-7; maybe TRBD1 (8 bases). Germline CDR1 KGHSH, CDR2 LQKENI. The V end lost 2 bases, the J end lost 6 bases, and 14 bases lay between the germline ends. The CDR3 covers 14 residues. The CDR3 spells CASSPRTGRGEQYF. The CDR3 DNA is TGTGCCAGCTCACCAAGGACAGGGAGGGGCGAGCAGTACTTC.

The chain links TRBV7-6 to TRBJ1-1, with D hard to call. V was cut by 5 bases and J by 0 bases, with 10 bases left in between. This CDR3 is 14 amino acids long. CDR1 and CDR2 from the germline V gene are SGHVS and FNYEAQ. The CDR3 DNA follows: TGTGCCAGCAGCGCAGGACTGGTGAACACTGAAGCTTTCTTT. Protein: CASSAGLVNTEAFF.

The V call is TRBV5-1, the J call TRBJ1-2; weak D call: TRBD1 (6 bases). Germline V gene lookup returns CDR1 SGHRS and CDR2 YFSETQ. The V end lost 3 bases, the J end lost 4 bases, and 13 bases lay between the germline ends. The CDR3 contains 14 residues. This CDR3 reads CASSSEQGAYGYTF. The CDR3 DNA reads as TGCGCCAGCAGCTCAGAACAGGGAGCCTATGGCTACACCTTC.

Note on this clone: The sample has other DNA sequences that encode this CDR3 too. V is TRBV11-2 and J is TRBJ2-6; tentatively, D is TRBD2 (7 bases). The CDR3 spans 16 residues. Trimming left V 1 base short and J 4 bases short, with 11 bases between. Germline CDR1 is SGHAT and CDR2 is FQNNGV. CDR3 protein: CASSLVGGAGANVLTF. In DNA form, the CDR3 reads TGTGCCAGCAGCTTAGTGGGGGGGGCGGGGGCCAACGTCCTGACTTTC.

The genes are TRBV5-5 and TRBJ1-4; TRBD1 might be the D (6 bases). Deletions cut 3 bases from V and 7 bases from J, with 13 bases between. Germline V gene sequence: CDR1 SGHKS, CDR2 YYEKEE (reference sequence). CDR3 length equals 14 residues. The CDR3 nucleotides read TGTGCCAGCAGCTCTAGTAGGGGGAGTGAAAAACTGTTTTTT. It specifies CASSSSRGSEKLFF.